This is a list of T cell receptor beta chains from one sample in a study of shared clonotypes between healthy human individuals. Method: immunoSEQ multiplex PCR; TCRdb's copy keeps in-frame clones and lacks some. The table shows approximately 2,000,000 clones, with around 90% occurring only once. Material for sequencing was naive CD4+ T cells from PBMCs. The source is a man younger than 35 in good health. Some clones in this sample may be carry-over from other donors' samples. CDR3s leave out the opening cysteine and the closing phenylalanine or tryptophan. The order of the fields is clone size, V gene, CDR3 protein. Clone size appears in some rows only: once, few, many, or a class for an expanded clone.

-,TRBV6-1,ASSTGQFQPQH
-,TRBV10-3,ASGASGIDEQY
-,TRBV2,ASATGVGNTIY
-,TRBV5-1,ASSLSAAGTTYNEQF
-,TRBV27,ASSSGGSTDTQY
few,TRBV5-1,ASSLDLRGYT
-,TRBV5-4,ASSPSPEETQY
once,TRBV7-9,ASSSSGKSYNEQF
-,TRBV18,ASSSGAQETQY
-,TRBV6-5,ASSYSRGTGSYGYT
-,TRBV7-3,VSSLLGTSGSGEQY
-,TRBV28,ASSQYLQGPYEQY
-,TRBV6-5,ASSYRARVSEAF
-,TRBV7-9,ASSSGQLKGEKLF
-,TRBV28,ASSPTGQVGLYEQY
-,TRBV27,ASSISGSFWETQY
-,TRBV6-1,ASWYRGMEETQY
once,TRBV19,ASSIEVNRGTIY
once,TRBV5-1,ASSSLQGAGTEAF
-,TRBV6-6,ASSYSISSYEQY
-,TRBV19,ASSLWGDTEAF
once,TRBV14,ASKRDSWGNEQF
-,TRBV28,ASSLERAQETQY
once,TRBV5-4,ASSLGGSDTQY
-,TRBV5-1,ASSLGSWTSGRILGSYEQY
-,TRBV20-1,SARERYEQY
-,TRBV28,ASSWDQPQH
-,TRBV19,ASSIPARVTGELF
-,TRBV28,ASSHGRGQGWETQY
-,TRBV7-9,ASSLQPVEAF
-,TRBV9,ASSVAMKQGQQPQH
-,TRBV7-8,ASRSHNNSPLH
-,TRBV5-1,ASSLDRGLGTGELF
-,TRBV9,ASSVGPESTGELF
-,TRBV5-1,ASQIPSGEGTDTQY
-,TRBV28,ASSLWGQGTDTEAF
-,TRBV2,ASTILIGQQPQH
-,TRBV28,ASSLAGGRAYEQY
-,TRBV5-4,ASRDRDRTNTGELF
-,TRBV5-1,ASSGGGEDGYT
-,TRBV7-9,ASSPTSGRSYEQY
-,TRBV15,ATTTSSGGQETQY
-,TRBV2,ASRTENEQF
-,TRBV27,ASSPPGSSYEQY
-,TRBV19,ASRANSYEQY
-,TRBV7-8,ASSSTSGGRLDTEAF
-,TRBV18,ASSPRLAGEETQY
-,TRBV7-9,ASSHDTYNEQF
-,TRBV6-5,ASSYSRGQPQH